This T cell receptor (beta chain) is drawn from a study of blood T cell repertoires in COVID-19. Clones were read by immunoSEQ multiplex PCR, and TCRdb kept only the in-frame ones, dropping some. The data hold about 170,000 clones, with less than 85% observed a single time. This clonotype was sampled from an elderly woman with acute or convalescent COVID-19. What was sequenced was peripheral blood.

For the CDR3, the DNA is TGTGCCAGCGGCGGGCAGACGAACACTGAAGCTTTCTTT. This codes for CASGGQTNTEAFF. The V and J genes are TRBV7-8 and TRBJ1-1; D gene uncertain. This CDR3 is built from 13 residues. Germline V gene sequence: CDR1 SGHVS, CDR2 FQNEAQ. The V gene lost 8 bases and the J gene lost 1 base, with 11 bases spanning the gap.